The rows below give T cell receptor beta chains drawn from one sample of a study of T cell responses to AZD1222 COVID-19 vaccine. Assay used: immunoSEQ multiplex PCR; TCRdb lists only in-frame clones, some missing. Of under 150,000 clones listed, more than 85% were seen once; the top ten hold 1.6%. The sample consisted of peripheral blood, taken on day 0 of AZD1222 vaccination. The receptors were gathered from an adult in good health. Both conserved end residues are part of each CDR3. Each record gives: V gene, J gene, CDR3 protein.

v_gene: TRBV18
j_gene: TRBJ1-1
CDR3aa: CASSPQLRGTGSIEAFF

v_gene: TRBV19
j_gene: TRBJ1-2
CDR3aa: CASSMDRVGYTF

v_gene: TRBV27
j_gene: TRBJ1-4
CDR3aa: CASSFVYRAEKLFF

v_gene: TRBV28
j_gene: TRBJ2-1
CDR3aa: CASSLRGVLIQSEQFF

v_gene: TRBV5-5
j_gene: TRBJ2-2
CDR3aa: CASSRLAGANTGELFF

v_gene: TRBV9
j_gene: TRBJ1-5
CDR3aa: CASSVGDGRGRNQPQHF

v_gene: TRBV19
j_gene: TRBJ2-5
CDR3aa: CASSMVGSQETQYF

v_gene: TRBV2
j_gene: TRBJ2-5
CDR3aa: CASSESVQETQYF

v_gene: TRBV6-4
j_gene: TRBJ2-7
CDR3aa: CASSARDSFDYEQYF

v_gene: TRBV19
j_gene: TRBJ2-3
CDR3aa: CASSIDQGGGSTDTQYF

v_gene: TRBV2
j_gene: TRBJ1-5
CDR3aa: CASSEGTDSNQPQHF

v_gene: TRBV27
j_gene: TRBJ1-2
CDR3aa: CASTRDRATGYTF

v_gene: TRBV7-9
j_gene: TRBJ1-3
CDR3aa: CASSPIDRIAGNTIYF

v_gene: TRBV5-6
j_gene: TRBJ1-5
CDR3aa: CASSSGQGYQPQHF

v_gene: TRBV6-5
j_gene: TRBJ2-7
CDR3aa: CASSRGGEQYF

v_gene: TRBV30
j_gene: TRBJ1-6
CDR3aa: CAWSRSGQLNSPLHF

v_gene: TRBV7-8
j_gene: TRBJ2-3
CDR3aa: CASSLVAGGTDTQYF

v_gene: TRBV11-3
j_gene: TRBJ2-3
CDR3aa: CASSLRQGRADTQYF

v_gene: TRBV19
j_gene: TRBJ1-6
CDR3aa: CASRSGQGTPRDNSPLHF

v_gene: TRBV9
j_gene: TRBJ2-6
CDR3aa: CASSVVSGGAGANVLTF

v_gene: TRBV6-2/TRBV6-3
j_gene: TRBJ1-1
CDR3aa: CASSETGSEAFF

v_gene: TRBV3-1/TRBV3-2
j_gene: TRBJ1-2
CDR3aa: CASSRDRDVYTF

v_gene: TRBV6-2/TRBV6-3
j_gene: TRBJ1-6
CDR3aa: CASSYSGIRDNSPLHF

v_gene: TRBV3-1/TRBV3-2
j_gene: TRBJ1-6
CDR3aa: CASSYQGYSPLHF

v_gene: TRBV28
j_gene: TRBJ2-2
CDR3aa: CASNPRANTGELFF

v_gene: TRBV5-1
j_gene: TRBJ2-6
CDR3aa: CASQNRGLNVLTF

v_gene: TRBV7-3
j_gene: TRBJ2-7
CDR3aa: CASSLDRESYEQYF

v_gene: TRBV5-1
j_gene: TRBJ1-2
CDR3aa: CASSLRDRDGYTF

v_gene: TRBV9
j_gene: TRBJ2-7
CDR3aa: CASSFMKLAGVAYEQYF

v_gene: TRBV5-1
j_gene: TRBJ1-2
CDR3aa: CASSPRTDNYGYTF

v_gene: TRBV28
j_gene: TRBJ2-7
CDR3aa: CASSMKSNEQYF

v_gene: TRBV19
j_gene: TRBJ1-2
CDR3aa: CASSIDVPVVDTGYTF

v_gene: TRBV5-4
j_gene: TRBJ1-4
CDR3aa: CASSPGRGGEKLFF

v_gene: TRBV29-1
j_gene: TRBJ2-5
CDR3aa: CSLWVGETQYF

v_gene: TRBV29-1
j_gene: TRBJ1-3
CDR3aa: CSVETGGSAGNTIYF

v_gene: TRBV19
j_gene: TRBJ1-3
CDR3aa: CASSRTQASGNTIYF

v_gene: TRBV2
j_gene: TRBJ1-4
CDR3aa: CASSFTPSSTNEKLFF

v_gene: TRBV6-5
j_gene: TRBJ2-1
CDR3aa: CASAEDSGGAYEQFF

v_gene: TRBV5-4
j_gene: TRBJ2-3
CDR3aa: CASSNPSGASTDTQYF

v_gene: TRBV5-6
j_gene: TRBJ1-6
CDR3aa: CASSFPSRHSPLHF

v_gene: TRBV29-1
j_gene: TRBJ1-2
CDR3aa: CSVATVYNYGYTF

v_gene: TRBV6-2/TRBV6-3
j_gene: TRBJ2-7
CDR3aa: CASSPTGPIMNEQYF

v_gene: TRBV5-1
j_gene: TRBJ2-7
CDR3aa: CASSGGLFYEQYF